Reported below is one T cell receptor beta chain. The antigen is not known. The sample comes from a study of PD-1 blockade in classical Hodgkin lymphoma. Study-level findings and limits: Lower baseline TCR diversity was reported for newly diagnosed patients than for healthy donors. Those achieving complete response showed baseline diversity like newly diagnosed patients. TCR diversity rose significantly by C4D1 in CD4+ but not CD8+ cells. Exclusion was the outcome for patients who began nivolumab under 1 year after ASCT.

Sequenced by immunoSEQ multiplex PCR; TCRdb stores in-frame clones only, minus some. The sample consists of some 21,000 clones, around 65% of them appearing once. Each of the patients experienced relapse following autologous stem cell transplantation, and their brentuximab vedotin exposure differed. The CDR3 has 13 residues. V lost 5 bases and J lost 4, with 11 bases in between. Germline V CDR1 and CDR2: SGHTA, FQGNSA. This TCR was recovered from a human donor with classical Hodgkin lymphoma. Specimen: peripheral blood mononuclear cells (PBMCs), collected at baseline. This rearrangement joins TRBV7-2 to TRBJ1-2, with D perhaps matching TRBD1 (5 bases). CDR3 sequence reads: CASSQGVSYGYTF. CDR3 in DNA: TGTGCCAGCAGCCAAGGGGTTAGCTATGGCTACACCTTC.